These 32 T cell receptor beta chains came from one sample sequenced in a study of T cells in Graves' hyperthyroidism and ophthalmopathy. The investigators amplified TCR beta CDR3 regions from RNA transcripts. TCR CDR3 underwent first-round RT-PCR with the HTBI primer set. TCRdb called the multiplex PCR reads again in MiXCR, with one record for every CDR3 protein. The sample yields approximately 360,000 distinct CDR3 sequences, 15% to 18% seen once. The specimen was blood. The receptors here all came from a woman between 18 and 29 years old with Graves' hyperthyroidism that later progressed to Graves' ophthalmopathy.

This clonotype was seen only once. The rearrangement uses TRBV20-1 and TRBJ2-2; TRBD2 aligns across 11 bases. The J segment lost 3 bases and the V segment lost 3 bases, leaving 6 bases of the junction unmatched. Germline CDR1 DFQATT, CDR2 SNEGSKA (reference sequence). The CDR3 has 16 amino acids. CDR3 bases: TGCAGTGCTAGTATAGCGGGAGGGGGGGACACCGGGGAGCTGTTTTTT. Its protein is CSASIAGGGDTGELFF.

The chain has TRBV29-1 and TRBJ2-2, with D maybe TRBD2 (5 bases). V lost 0 bases and J lost 4, with 12 bases in between. The germline gives CDR1 SQVTM, CDR2 ANQGSEA. This CDR3 has 15 amino acids. The CDR3, as DNA: TGCAGCGTTGAAGACCGAAGGAGGAGCACCGGGGAGCTGTTTTTT. Protein product: CSVEDRRRSTGELFF.

This clonotype was observed many times. This chain links TRBV12-3 or TRBV12-4 with TRBJ2-2, with D unresolved. Trimming took 7 bases from V and 0 from J, leaving 12 bases between them. The CDR3 spans 15 residues. The CDR3 coding sequence is TGTGCCAGCACCTTGGGTTCCGCGAACACCGGGGAGCTGTTTTTT. Residues: CASTLGSANTGELFF.

Turning to this clonotype: A much larger clonotype is one base distant, so this may be a read error. The rearrangement uses TRBV7-2 and TRBJ1-4; no definite D call. Germline CDR1 and CDR2: SGHTA and FQGNSA. The CDR3 runs to 14 residues. This chain's CDR3 is CAGSLVGLNEKLFF. The CDR3 region has the DNA TGTGCCGGCAGCTTAGTGGGCCTTAATGAAAAACTGTTTTTT. The full variable domain, in which reference TRBV7-2 and TRBJ1-4 provide the parts outside the CDR3, is GAGVSQSPSNKVTEKGKDVELRCDPISGHTALYWYRQSLGQGLEFLIYFQGNSAPDKSGLPSDRFSAERTGGSVSTLTIQRTQQEDSAVYLCAGSLVGLNEKLFFGSGTQLSVL.

This clonotype came up many times. V and J are TRBV2 and TRBJ2-1; D unclear. The length of the CDR3 is 14 residues. V dropped 5 bases and J dropped 5 bases, with 13 bases sitting between them. Germline V gene lookup returns CDR1 SNHLY and CDR2 FYNNEI. CDR3 residues: CASSIGALHNEQFF. The CDR3 nucleotides are TGTGCCAGCAGTATAGGTGCCTTGCACAATGAGCAGTTCTTC.

This clonotype was seen many times. The V gene is TRBV28, the J gene TRBJ2-7, with TRBD2 matching over 10 bases. This CDR3 comprises 14 residues. V dropped 3 bases and J dropped 4; count of bases not matched to a gene: 3. Per germline, CDR1 MDHEN and CDR2 SYDVKM. The CDR3 protein is CASSLGLAMYEQYF. CDR3 DNA: TGTGCCAGCAGTTTGGGACTAGCGATGTACGAGCAGTACTTC.

This clonotype came up many times. V usage is TRBV7-9 and J usage is TRBJ2-3; D not resolved. There are 15 residues in the CDR3. Germline lookup yields CDR1 SEHNR and CDR2 FQNEAQ (reference sequence). V lost 3 bases to trimming and J lost 2 bases, with 12 bases between them. In DNA form, the CDR3 reads TGTGCCAGCAGCTTCCGTCCCCGGTACACAGATACGCAGTATTTT. Its protein is CASSFRPRYTDTQYF.

The chain couples TRBV6-5 to TRBJ1-3, with D unclear. Germline CDR1 reads MNHEY; CDR2 reads SVGAGI. Trimming stripped 0 bases from V and 2 bases from J, with 2 bases between. CDR3 length: 13 amino acids. The DNA for the CDR3 is TGTGCCAGCAGTTACTCGGCTGGAAACACCATATATTTT. Translated, it gives CASSYSAGNTIYF.

This clonotype has a count of ten or more. The gene calls are TRBV12-3 or TRBV12-4 and TRBJ1-1; 12 bases fit TRBD1. This CDR3 contains 18 residues. Germline trimming cut 5 bases from V and 6 bases from J; bases unmatched to any gene: 16. The CDR3 DNA is TGTGCCAGCAGTCAACCACCTTCCGGGACAGGGGGCAAGGCTGAAGCTTTCTTT. Translating gives CASSQPPSGTGGKAEAFF.

This sequence joins TRBV6-1 and TRBJ2-5, with D perhaps matching TRBD1 (6 bases). The germline gives CDR1 MNHNS, CDR2 SASEGT. V was pared by 8 bases and J by 2 bases, with 12 bases between. CDR3 length equals 13 residues. CDR3 DNA: TGTGCCAGCTGGGGGCGCGCACAAGAGACCCAGTACTTC. Translation gives CASWGRAQETQYF.

The chain uses TRBV29-1 and TRBJ2-4, with 7 bases fitting TRBD1. Germline V lookup: CDR1 SQVTM, CDR2 ANQGSEA. This CDR3 has 11 residues. The ends lost 4 bases at V and 9 bases at J; junction bases unmatched: 3. Here the CDR3 reads CSVATGAIQYF. CDR3 in DNA: TGCAGCGTTGCCACAGGGGCCATTCAGTACTTC.

There are a few counts of this clonotype. The gene calls are TRBV4-2 and TRBJ2-7, with 8 bases aligning to TRBD2. V shed 0 bases and J 1 base; nucleotides not matched to a gene: 8. Germline V gives CDR1 LGHNA, CDR2 YNFKEQ. The CDR3 runs 17 residues. The DNA of the CDR3 is TGTGCCAGCAGCCAAGAAGCGGGAGCGGGAAGTTCCTACGAGCAGTACTTC. Amino acids: CASSQEAGAGSSYEQYF.

This clonotype came up many times. V gene TRBV7-2 combines with J gene TRBJ1-4; TRBD1 matches 7 bases. V was clipped by 1 base and J by 3 bases; unmatched bases: 2. Germline V gene data show CDR1 as SGHTA and CDR2 as FQGNSA. CDR3 length: 15 residues. The DNA for the CDR3 is TGTGCCAGCAGCTTAGTTGGGACAGCTAATGAAAAACTGTTTTTT. This gives the protein CASSLVGTANEKLFF.

The chain couples TRBV14 to TRBJ1-2; D not certain. Trimming pared 5 bases from V and 0 bases from J, leaving 7 bases between. Germline V lookup: CDR1 SGHDN, CDR2 FVKESK. This CDR3 has 13 amino acids. The CDR3 bases are TGTGCCAGCAGCTACACCGCTAACTATGGCTACACCTTC. Translating it yields CASSYTANYGYTF.

Ten or more counts support this clonotype. The rearrangement links TRBV2 to TRBJ2-4; perhaps TRBD2 as D (6 bases). CDR1 and CDR2 from the germline V gene are SNHLY and FYNNEI. This CDR3 comprises 14 residues. The ends were cut back, 8 bases at V and 8 bases at J, with 19 bases in the middle. CDR3 sequence: CASFRELSGDIQYF. The CDR3 nucleotides read TGTGCCAGCTTCCGGGAGCTGAGTGGGGACATTCAGTACTTC.

The rearrangement joins TRBV6-4 to TRBJ1-1; no reliable D call. Germline loops: CDR1 MRHNA, CDR2 SNTAGT. The V end was cut by 3 bases, the J end by 5 bases, with 10 bases between. The CDR3 extends over 13 amino acids. CDR3 in DNA: TGTGCCAGCAGTGAGCGGGCGACAACTGAAGCTTTCTTT. Translating it yields CASSERATTEAFF.

This clonotype was counted between two and nine times. The rearrangement uses TRBV2 and TRBJ1-2; D gene ambiguous. This CDR3 has 11 amino acids. Trimming shortened V by 4 bases and J by 7 bases, and 7 bases separated the two germline ends. Germline-derived CDR1 and CDR2 are SNHLY and FYNNEI. The CDR3 spells CASSVQSGYTF. CDR3 coding DNA: TGTGCCAGCAGTGTCCAAAGTGGCTACACCTTC.

This clonotype was counted a few times. The chain links TRBV9 to TRBJ2-7, with 8 positions matching TRBD2. Germline trimming cut 4 bases from V and 0 bases from J; bases unmatched to any gene: 9. CDR3 length: 16 residues. Germline CDR1 is SGDLS and CDR2 is YYNGEE. CDR3: CASSPTWREASYEQYF. The DNA for the CDR3 is TGTGCCAGCAGCCCTACCTGGCGGGAGGCCTCCTACGAGCAGTACTTC. Full variable domain (rest looked up from reference TRBV9 and TRBJ2-7): DSGVTQTPKHLITATGQRVTLRCSPRSGDLSVYWYQQSLDQGLQFLIQYYNGEERAKGNILERFSAQQFPDLHSELNLSSLELGDSALYFCASSPTWREASYEQYFGPGTRLTVT.

This clonotype was detected a few times. CDR3 sequence (DNA): TGTGCCAGCGCACAGGCAGGGGGCTATTCGTACGAGCAGTACTTC. Translating gives CASAQAGGYSYEQYF. The chain couples TRBV6-1 to TRBJ2-7, with TRBD1 matching 8 bases. CDR3 length: 15 amino acids. Germline assignment: CDR1 MNHNS and CDR2 SASEGT. With V trimmed by 8 bases and J by 4 bases, 13 bases remained unmatched.

The sample holds many counts of this clonotype. The chain has TRBV6-1 and TRBJ2-3; TRBD1 agrees at 7 bases. Germline V gene data show CDR1 as MNHNS and CDR2 as SASEGT. CDR3 length: 16 residues. Trimming removed 2 bases from V and 0 bases from J; junction bases left unmatched: 5. CDR3 protein: CASSETDRSSTDTQYF. Written as DNA, the CDR3 is TGTGCCAGCAGTGAAACGGACAGGTCTAGCACAGATACGCAGTATTTT.

Ten or more counts support this clonotype. The chain links TRBV6-5 to TRBJ2-1; D unclear. Germline CDR1 is MNHEY and CDR2 is SVGAGI. This CDR3 has 12 amino acids. V lost 2 bases, J lost 10 bases, and 9 bases lay in between. The CDR3 reads CASSYGFQEQFF. The CDR3 nucleotides are TGTGCCAGCAGTTACGGGTTTCAGGAGCAGTTCTTC.

There are a few counts of this clonotype. This sequence joins TRBV29-1 and TRBJ2-4; D is tentatively TRBD1 or TRBD2 (6 bases each). CDR1 SQVTM and CDR2 ANQGSEA come from the germline V gene. This CDR3 comprises 17 residues. Trimming removed 5 bases from V and 1 base from J, with 21 bases in between. The CDR3 sequence is CSVNSGEDKSAKNIQYF. The CDR3 DNA reads as TGCAGCGTTAACTCAGGGGAGGACAAATCGGCCAAAAACATTCAGTACTTC.

The sample holds many counts of this clonotype. The chain has TRBV27 and TRBJ2-2; 9 bases fit TRBD1. CDR3 length: 15 residues. The germline V gene encodes CDR1 MNHEY and CDR2 SMNVEV (reference sequence). V was pared by 3 bases and J by 8 bases, with 7 bases of the junction left unmatched. The CDR3 DNA reads as TGTGCCAGCAGTTTCCGCGACAGGGGGATTGGGGAGCTGTTTTTT. Its protein product is CASSFRDRGIGELFF.

This clonotype was recorded at least ten times. V gene TRBV6-1 combines with J gene TRBJ2-5; 7 positions agree with TRBD2. Germline CDR1 MNHNS, CDR2 SASEGT. J gave up 4 bases and V 2 bases, and 7 bases lay outside the gene matches. This CDR3 has 15 residues. The CDR3 sequence is CASSESPTSVETQYF. In DNA, the CDR3 is TGTGCCAGCAGTGAAAGCCCTACTAGCGTAGAGACCCAGTACTTC.

As for this clonotype: Sequence at one end of the junction differs from germline and may be a read error. This rearrangement joins TRBV30 to TRBJ2-1; 8 positions match TRBD1. Germline V gene sequence: CDR1 GTSNPN, CDR2 SVGIG (reference sequence). The CDR3 length is 16 residues. DNA for the CDR3: TGTGCCGGGCAGGGGGCTTACGGGAGACCCTCCAATGAACAGTTCTTC. It translates to CAGQGAYGRPSNEQFF.

This chain links TRBV19 with TRBJ1-1; 7 nucleotides line up with TRBD1. The CDR3 sequence is 15 residues long. V trimming: 5 bases; J trimming: 1 base; junction bases outside the gene matches: 7. The germline gives CDR1 LNHDA, CDR2 SQIVND (reference sequence). CDR3 sequence reads: CASSLRRQGNTEAFF. DNA for the CDR3: TGTGCCAGTAGTTTAAGGAGACAGGGGAACACTGAAGCTTTCTTT.

V usage is TRBV18 and J usage is TRBJ2-7; 8 bases fit TRBD2. V shed 0 bases, J shed 2 bases, and the junction held 3 bases outside the gene matches. The CDR3 contains 15 residues. The germline V gene has CDR1 KGHSH and CDR2 LQKENI. CDR3 coding DNA: TGTGCCAGCTCACCACCCCGGGAGGGCACCTACGAGCAGTACTTC. This encodes CASSPPREGTYEQYF. Full variable domain (rest looked up from reference TRBV18 and TRBJ2-7): NAGVMQNPRHLVRRRGQEARLRCSPMKGHSHVYWYRQLPEEGLKFMVYLQKENIIDESGMPKERFSAEFPKEGPSILRIQQVVRGDSAAYFCASSPPREGTYEQYFGPGTRLTVT.

The CDR3 here is CASTPTSLGGNTIYF. The CDR3 coding sequence is TGTGCCAGCACCCCGACATCTCTTGGGGGAAACACCATATATTTT. V and J are TRBV11-2 and TRBJ1-3; D remains ambiguous. The germline V and J ends were trimmed by 7 bases and 4 bases, with 17 bases remaining between them. The CDR3 has 15 residues. The germline V gene encodes CDR1 SGHAT and CDR2 FQNNGV.

In its sample, this clonotype was seen many times. The chain joins TRBV28 to TRBJ1-1; tentative D call: TRBD1 (5 bases). Germline CDR1 and CDR2: MDHEN and SYDVKM. The CDR3 sequence is 15 residues long. The ends were cut back, 2 bases at V and 1 base at J, with 11 bases in the middle. CDR3 loop: CASSLGGTENTEAFF. The CDR3 DNA reads as TGTGCCAGCAGTTTAGGGGGGACTGAGAACACTGAAGCTTTCTTT. The entire variable domain, with the rest obtained from reference TRBV28 and TRBJ1-1, is as follows: DVKVTQSSRYLVKRTGEKVFLECVQDMDHENMFWYRQDPGLGLRLIYFSYDVKMKEKGDIPEGYSVSREKKERFSLILESASTNQTSMYLCASSLGGTENTEAFFGQGTRLTVV.

This clonotype has ten or more counts. The chain couples TRBV2 to TRBJ2-6; D assignment may be TRBD1 or TRBD2 (5 bases each). The CDR3 is 15 amino acids. CDR1 and CDR2 (germline): SNHLY, FYNNEI. Trimming pared 8 bases from V and 0 bases from J, leaving 11 bases between. The CDR3 bases are TGTGCCAGCGGACGAGGGGTCTCTGGGGCCAACGTCCTGACTTTC. Its protein is CASGRGVSGANVLTF.

V and J are TRBV11-3 and TRBJ2-1; possibly TRBD2 for D (6 bases). Germline V gene data show CDR1 as SGHNT and CDR2 as YENEEA. The V and J ends lost 5 bases and 8 bases respectively, with 19 bases between them. This CDR3 comprises 15 residues. This CDR3 is CASSPPGGSGHEQFF. The CDR3 coding sequence is TGTGCCAGCAGCCCCCCTGGGGGGAGTGGGCATGAGCAGTTCTTC.

This clonotype has a handful of counts. The chain combines TRBV19 with TRBJ1-1; 7 bases match TRBD1. This CDR3 has 15 residues. Germline V gene data show CDR1 as LNHDA and CDR2 as SQIVND (reference sequence). V gave up 2 bases and J gave up 1 base; unmatched junction bases: 4. CDR3 DNA sequence: TGTGCCAGTAGTATAATTGGGACAGAGAACACTGAAGCTTTCTTT. Translated, it gives CASSIIGTENTEAFF.